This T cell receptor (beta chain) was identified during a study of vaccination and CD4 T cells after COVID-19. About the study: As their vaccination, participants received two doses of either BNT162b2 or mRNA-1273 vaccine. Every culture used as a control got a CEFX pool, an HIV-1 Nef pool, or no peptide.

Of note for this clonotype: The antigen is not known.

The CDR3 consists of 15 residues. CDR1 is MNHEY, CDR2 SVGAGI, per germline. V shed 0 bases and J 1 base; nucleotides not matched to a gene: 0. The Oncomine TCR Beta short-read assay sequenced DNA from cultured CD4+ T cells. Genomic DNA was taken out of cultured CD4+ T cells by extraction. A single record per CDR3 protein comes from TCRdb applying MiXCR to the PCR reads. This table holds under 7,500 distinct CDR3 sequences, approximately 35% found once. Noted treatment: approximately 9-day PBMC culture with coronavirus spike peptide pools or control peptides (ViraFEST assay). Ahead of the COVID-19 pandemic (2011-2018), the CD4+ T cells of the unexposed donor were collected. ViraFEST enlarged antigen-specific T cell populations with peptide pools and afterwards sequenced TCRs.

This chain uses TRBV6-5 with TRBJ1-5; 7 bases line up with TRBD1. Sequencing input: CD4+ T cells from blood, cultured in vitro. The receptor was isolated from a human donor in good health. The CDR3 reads CASSYSTGSNQPQHF. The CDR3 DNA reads TGTGCCAGCAGTTACTCGACAGGGAGCAATCAGCCCCAGCATTTT.